This T cell receptor beta chain was observed in a study of beta chain features in type 1 diabetes. The whole isolated RNA underwent reverse transcription, so sequencing captured expressed TCRB transcripts. The method was immunoSEQ multiplex PCR; TCRdb's version includes in-frame clones alone and lacks a portion of them. The sample lists 300,000 to 400,000 clones, less than 9.5% occurring once. As for this clone: This sample also contains other DNA sequences that code for the same CDR3.

CDR3 length: 15 amino acids. V gave up 1 base and J gave up 3 bases, with 11 bases separating them. Per germline, CDR1 LGHNA and CDR2 YSLEER. The TCR was taken from a woman under 30 in good health. This chain uses TRBV4-3 with TRBJ2-3, with TRBD2 as a possible D gene (6 bases). Specimen: central memory CD4+ T cells from blood. CDR3 coding DNA: TGCGCCAGCAGCCAAGCCGGGGGAGGAACAGATACGCAGTATTTT. It encodes CASSQAGGGTDTQYF.